This is a list of T cell receptor beta chains from one sample in a study of blood T cell repertoires in COVID-19. Sequenced by immunoSEQ multiplex PCR; TCRdb stores in-frame clones only, minus some. The table records tens of thousands of clones, roughly 80% of them present only once. The sequencing sample was made of peripheral blood. The receptors were gathered from a human donor in a cohort sampled during active COVID-19. Each CDR3 is given with its conserved first and last residue. The order of the fields is D gene, V gene, clone size, J gene, CDR3 protein, CDR3 DNA. D genes are given only for firm matches. Only some rows state a clone size, as once, few, many or a class for expanded clones.

.,TRBV5-1,few,TRBJ2-7,CASSLGREKSYEQYF,TGCGCCAGCAGCTTGGGGAGGGAAAAGTCCTACGAGCAGTACTTC
.,TRBV7-2,few,TRBJ1-2,CASSLPPIGYGYTF,TGTGCCAGCAGCTTACCACCCATCGGCTATGGCTACACCTTC
.,TRBV5-8,.,TRBJ1-5,CASSRYYQPQHF,TGTGCCAGCAGCCGCTACTATCAGCCCCAGCATTTT
.,TRBV4-1,.,TRBJ1-1,CASSQGSLNTEAFF,TGCGCCAGCAGCCAAGGGAGTTTGAACACTGAAGCTTTCTTT
.,TRBV11-2,.,TRBJ2-7,CASSLSLGENPYEQYF,TGTGCCAGCAGCTTATCTCTTGGAGAGAATCCCTACGAGCAGTACTTC
TRBD1,TRBV5-1,.,TRBJ1-5,CASSPGQFSNQPQHF,TGCGCCAGCAGCCCGGGACAGTTTAGCAATCAGCCCCAGCATTTT
TRBD1,TRBV19,.,TRBJ1-5,CASRGTGGKNQPQHF,TGTGCCAGTAGGGGGACAGGGGGCAAAAATCAGCCCCAGCATTTT
TRBD2,TRBV7-3,few,TRBJ2-7,CASSLVGGTHEQYF,TGTGCCAGCAGCTTAGTGGGGGGGACCCACGAGCAGTACTTC
TRBD2,TRBV4-1,.,TRBJ2-3,CASSQVGLGSLADTQYF,TGCGCCAGCAGCCAAGTTGGACTAGGAAGTCTTGCAGATACGCAGTATTTT
.,TRBV19,.,TRBJ1-1,CASSRQVGVTEAFF,TGTGCCAGTAGCCGACAGGTCGGCGTCACTGAAGCTTTCTTT
TRBD2,TRBV24-1,.,TRBJ2-3,CATSDLRSGTSDTQYF,TGTGCCACCAGTGATTTGCGTAGCGGGACCTCAGATACGCAGTATTTT
TRBD1,TRBV4-1,.,TRBJ1-5,CASSRGQPDQPQHF,TGCGCCAGCAGCCGGGGACAGCCAGATCAGCCCCAGCATTTT
.,TRBV6-6,.,TRBJ1-1,CASSYSTTLNTEAFF,TGTGCCAGCAGTTACTCTACGACACTCAACACTGAAGCTTTCTTT
TRBD2,TRBV7-6,.,TRBJ2-5,CASSSPGTSGGAEETQYF,TGTGCCAGCAGCAGTCCCGGGACTAGCGGGGGGGCGGAAGAGACCCAGTACTTC
TRBD2,TRBV6-5,.,TRBJ2-1,CASRLAGGSYNEQFF,TGTGCCAGCAGACTAGCGGGGGGCTCCTACAATGAGCAGTTCTTC
.,TRBV7-9,.,TRBJ2-7,CASSLVYSPYEQYF,TGTGCCAGCAGCTTAGTATACAGCCCCTACGAGCAGTACTTC
.,TRBV9,.,TRBJ1-2,CASGLEAEYGYTF,TGTGCCAGCGGCCTGGAGGCGGAGTATGGCTACACCTTC
.,TRBV30,once,TRBJ2-3,CAKRDWGTDTQYF,TGTGCCAAGAGGGACTGGGGCACAGATACGCAGTATTTT
TRBD1,TRBV19,.,TRBJ1-3,CASSSRQGPGNTIYF,TGTGCCAGTAGCTCAAGACAGGGGCCGGGAAACACCATATATTTT
TRBD1,TRBV27,.,TRBJ1-2,CASSRGTGREGYTF,TGTGCCAGCAGCAGAGGGACAGGAAGAGAAGGCTACACCTTC
.,TRBV5-1,.,TRBJ1-1,CASSLDRNTEAFF,TGCGCCAGCAGCTTGGACAGGAACACTGAAGCTTTCTTT
TRBD1,TRBV7-3,.,TRBJ2-2,CASSPGTGGGTGELFF,TGTGCCAGCAGCCCTGGGACAGGGGGGGGCACCGGGGAGCTGTTTTTT
.,TRBV4-1,.,TRBJ1-6,CASSQESPGDHSPLHF,TGCGCCAGCAGCCAAGAGAGCCCAGGGGACCATTCACCCCTCCACTTT
.,TRBV9,.,TRBJ1-6,CASSRSKTDSYNSPLHF,TGTGCCAGCAGCCGATCAAAGACTGACTCCTATAATTCACCCCTCCACTTT
TRBD1,TRBV18,few,TRBJ2-7,CASSQDRVSEQYF,TGTGCCAGCTCACAGGACAGGGTGAGCGAGCAGTACTTC
TRBD2,TRBV5-1,once,TRBJ2-5,CASGPTSGRETQYF,TGCGCCAGCGGCCCGACTAGCGGGAGGGAGACCCAGTACTTC
TRBD1,TRBV5-4,.,TRBJ1-1,CASSQATGGNTEAFF,TGTGCCAGCAGCCAGGCGACAGGGGGCAACACTGAAGCTTTCTTT
.,TRBV3-1/TRBV3-2,.,TRBJ1-4,CASSLQAAKLFF,TGTGCCAGCAGCCTCCAAGCGGCGAAACTGTTTTTT
TRBD1,TRBV10-1,once,TRBJ2-7,CASSRTGEAPYEQYF,TGCGCCAGCAGCCGGACAGGGGAGGCTCCCTACGAGCAGTACTTC
.,TRBV28,.,TRBJ1-2,CASSSTGLNLGYGYTF,TGTGCCAGCAGTTCCACGGGACTGAACCTGGGCTATGGCTACACCTTC
TRBD1,TRBV25-1,few,TRBJ1-2,CASRTGVGYTF,TGTGCCAGCAGAACAGGGGTCGGCTACACCTTC
.,TRBV21-1,.,TRBJ1-6,CASSKDRGQTNSPLHF,TGTGCCAGCAGCAAAGATCGAGGACAGACCAATTCACCCCTCCACTTT
.,TRBV2,few,TRBJ2-7,CASSGTGSYEQYF,TGTGCCAGCAGTGGTACAGGGTCCTACGAGCAGTACTTC
.,TRBV15,.,TRBJ2-2,CATSREGGGELFF,TGTGCCACCAGCAGAGAGGGGGGCGGGGAGCTGTTTTTT
.,TRBV30,.,TRBJ2-5,CAWTDSQETQYF,TGTGCCTGGACGGACAGCCAAGAGACCCAGTACTTC
.,TRBV11-2,few,TRBJ2-7,CASSSPSVHEQYF,TGTGCCAGCAGCTCCCCCTCGGTCCACGAGCAGTACTTC
.,TRBV6-5,.,TRBJ1-2,CASKLEEDFAGYTF,TGTGCCAGCAAACTCGAGGAGGACTTCGCTGGCTACACCTTC
TRBD1,TRBV19,.,TRBJ2-7,CATSRRFRQGAYEQYF,TGTGCCACCTCCCGGCGGTTCCGACAGGGGGCTTACGAGCAGTACTTC
TRBD1,TRBV28,.,TRBJ2-7,CASSLQGVIEQYF,TGTGCCAGCAGTCTCCAGGGGGTCATCGAGCAGTACTTC
TRBD1,TRBV15,.,TRBJ2-7,CATSRTGTGASGEQYF,TGTGCCACCAGCAGAACCGGGACAGGGGCCTCCGGCGAGCAGTACTTC
.,TRBV5-1,.,TRBJ2-5,CASSDGQVQETQYF,TGCGCCAGCAGCGACGGACAAGTCCAAGAGACCCAGTACTTC
.,TRBV6-6,.,TRBJ1-2,CASSYGGPDGYTF,TGTGCCAGCAGTTACGGTGGGCCTGATGGCTACACCTTC
.,TRBV2,.,TRBJ1-4,CASNWRTNEKLFF,TGTGCCAGCAACTGGAGAACTAATGAAAAACTGTTTTTT
.,TRBV15,.,TRBJ2-1,CATSTQALGSYNEQFF,TGTGCCACCAGCACCCAGGCTTTAGGCTCCTACAATGAGCAGTTCTTC
.,TRBV2,.,TRBJ1-1,CASRDDQGITEAFF,TGTGCCAGCAGGGATGATCAGGGAATCACTGAAGCTTTCTTT
TRBD2,TRBV6-1,.,TRBJ2-1,CASSDVGTSGAWYEQFF,TGTGCCAGCAGTGATGTTGGGACTAGCGGGGCTTGGTATGAGCAGTTCTTC
TRBD1,TRBV30,.,TRBJ1-5,CAWSSNRGQPQHF,TGTGCCTGGAGTTCTAACAGGGGACAGCCCCAGCATTTT
.,TRBV30,.,TRBJ1-1,CAWSLAVNTEAFF,TGTGCCTGGAGTCTAGCGGTGAACACTGAAGCTTTCTTT
.,TRBV9,.,TRBJ1-6,CASSVEGTGPNSPLHF,TGTGCCAGCAGCGTAGAAGGCACAGGGCCTAATTCACCCCTCCACTTT
.,TRBV30,.,TRBJ1-3,CAWSVRQGPSGNTIYF,TGTGCCTGGAGTGTACGGCAGGGCCCCTCTGGAAACACCATATATTTT
.,TRBV7-3,.,TRBJ1-1,CATSSGVNTEAFF,TGTGCCACGTCTTCCGGGGTAAACACTGAAGCTTTCTTT
.,TRBV25-1,.,TRBJ1-4,CASSIQEKLFF,TGTGCCAGCAGTATACAGGAAAAACTGTTTTTT
.,TRBV2,once,TRBJ1-5,CASSGDINQPQHF,TGTGCCAGCAGTGGCGACATCAATCAGCCCCAGCATTTT
.,TRBV29-1,.,TRBJ1-1,CSVEDAGEAFF,TGCAGCGTTGAAGATGCCGGGGAAGCTTTCTTT
TRBD1,TRBV5-5,.,TRBJ1-2,CASSLAPTGDYGYTF,TGTGCCAGCAGCTTGGCCCCGACAGGGGACTATGGCTACACCTTC